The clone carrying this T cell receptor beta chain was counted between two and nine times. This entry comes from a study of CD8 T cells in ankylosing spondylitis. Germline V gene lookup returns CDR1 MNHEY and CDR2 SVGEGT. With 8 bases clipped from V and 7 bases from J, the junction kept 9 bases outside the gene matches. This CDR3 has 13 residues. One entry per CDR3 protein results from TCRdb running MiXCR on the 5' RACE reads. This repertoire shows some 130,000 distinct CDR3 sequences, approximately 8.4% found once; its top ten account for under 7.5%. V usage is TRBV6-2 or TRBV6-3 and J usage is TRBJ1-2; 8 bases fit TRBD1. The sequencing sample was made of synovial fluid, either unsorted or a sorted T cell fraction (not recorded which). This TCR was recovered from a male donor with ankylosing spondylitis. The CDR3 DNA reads TGTGCCAGCCGACCAGGGGGCGTCTCTGGCTACACCTTC. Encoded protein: CASRPGGVSGYTF.